Below, 18 T cell receptor beta chains from the same sample are listed, as sequenced in a study of blood T cell repertoires in COVID-19. Method: immunoSEQ multiplex PCR; TCRdb's copy keeps in-frame clones and lacks some. Of 350,000 to 400,000 clones in the sample, approximately 90% are singletons; the top ten hold more than 1%. The sequenced sample consisted of PBMCs or T cells enriched from blood (not recorded which). These TCRs come from a woman aged 18-35 years who had recovered from COVID-19.

The chain is built from TRBV28 and TRBJ1-1, with 11 bases lining up with TRBD1. There are 19 residues in the CDR3. Looked up from germline, CDR1 is MDHEN and CDR2 is SYDVKM. The V segment lost 6 bases and the J segment 4 bases; nucleotides outside the gene matches: 19. In DNA form, the CDR3 reads TGTGCCAGCAGCCCCGGATCCGGGACAGGGGGTCGGAGGAGCACTGAAGCTTTCTTT. It translates to CASSPGSGTGGRRSTEAFF.

The chain recombines TRBV12-2 with TRBJ1-1; TRBD1, the D gene given by the table, was not confirmed from the DNA. TRBV12-2 is a documented pseudogene. The CDR3 runs to 14 residues. Written as DNA, the CDR3 is TGTGCAAGTCGCTGGGAGACAGGGGACACTGAAGCTTTCTTT. It yields the protein CASRWETGDTEAFF.

The chain links TRBV7-9 to TRBJ2-4; D gene uncertain. The V and J ends lost 2 bases and 8 bases respectively, with 10 bases between them. CDR1 is SEHNR and CDR2 is FQNEAQ in the germline V gene (reference sequence). The CDR3 covers 13 residues. CDR3 amino acids: CASSLWSSDIQYF. CDR3 nucleotide sequence: TGTGCCAGCAGCTTATGGAGCTCGGACATTCAGTACTTC. The full variable domain, its missing parts supplied by reference TRBV7-9 and TRBJ2-4, is DTGVSQNPRHKITKRGQNVTFRCDPISEHNRLYWYRQTLGQGPEFLTYFQNEAQLEKSRLLSDRFSAERPKGSFSTLEIQRTEQGDSAMYLCASSLWSSDIQYFGAGTRLSVL.

About this clone itself: Other DNA variants within this sample encode the same CDR3. The chain couples TRBV30 to TRBJ1-5; 8 bases agree with TRBD1. This CDR3 spans 14 amino acids. J was trimmed by 5 bases and V by 0 bases; bases with no gene match: 3. Germline CDR1 reads GTSNPN; CDR2 reads SVGIG (reference sequence). The DNA for the CDR3 is TGTGCCTGGAGTGTCGGACAGGGAGATCAGCCCCAGCATTTT. Its protein is CAWSVGQGDQPQHF.

V and J are TRBV5-1 and TRBJ1-2; 7 bases fit TRBD1. Germline V gene sequence: CDR1 SGHRS, CDR2 YFSETQ. The CDR3 is made up of 16 amino acids. J was trimmed by 5 bases and V by 2 bases; bases with no gene match: 12. The CDR3 bases are TGCGCCAGCAGCTTCTCAGGACAGGAAGGATGGTATGGCTACACCTTC. Amino acid sequence: CASSFSGQEGWYGYTF. Based on the CDR3 plus reference TRBV5-1 and TRBJ1-2, the full variable domain is KAGVTQTPRYLIKTRGQQVTLSCSPISGHRSVSWYQQTPGQGLQFLFEYFSETQRNKGNFPGRFSGRQFSNSRSEMNVSTLELGDSALYLCASSFSGQEGWYGYTFGSGTRLTVV.

The CDR3 region is CASRLSLEVSGNTIYF. CDR3 coding DNA: TGTGCCAGCAGACTAAGTCTGGAGGTCTCTGGAAACACCATATATTTT. The rearrangement joins TRBV7-3 to TRBJ1-3; D is unresolved. The CDR3 covers 16 residues. The V gene lost 6 bases and the J gene lost 0 bases, with 15 bases spanning the gap. Germline V CDR1 and CDR2: SGHTA, FQGTGA.

This clone was seen once. V gene TRBV3-1 (or the pseudogene TRBV3-2) combines with J gene TRBJ2-7; 9 bases match TRBD2. The CDR3 spans 15 residues. Germline loops: CDR1 LGHDT, CDR2 YNNKEL (reference sequence). V shed 5 bases and J 5 bases; nucleotides not matched to a gene: 10. The CDR3 region is CASSITSGFKNEQYF. The DNA for the CDR3 is TGTGCCAGCAGCATCACTAGCGGGTTCAAAAACGAGCAGTACTTC.

The chain has TRBV28 and TRBJ1-5; no clear D. V dropped 2 bases and J dropped 2 bases, with 13 bases sitting between them. Germline lookup yields CDR1 MDHEN and CDR2 SYDVKM. The CDR3 has 16 residues. As DNA, the CDR3 is TGTGCCAGCAGTTTAACCACCCCCGGGGGCAATCAGCCCCAGCATTTT. It is translated as CASSLTTPGGNQPQHF.

The chain couples TRBV7-3 to TRBJ2-7; 10 bases map to TRBD2. The V segment lost 5 bases and the J segment 7 bases; nucleotides outside the gene matches: 11. CDR1 and CDR2 from the germline V gene are SGHTA and FQGTGA. The CDR3 runs to 15 residues. CDR3 region: CASSPGLAPFGEQYF. CDR3 sequence (DNA): TGTGCCAGCAGCCCGGGACTAGCGCCTTTTGGGGAGCAGTACTTC.

The rearrangement uses TRBV2 and TRBJ2-7, with a possible D match to TRBD1 (6 bases). The germline V and J ends were trimmed by 6 bases and 1 base, with 10 bases remaining between them. The CDR3 runs 13 residues. Per germline, CDR1 SNHLY and CDR2 FYNNEI. The CDR3 DNA is TGTGCCAGCAGAGTAGGACAGTCCTACGAGCAGTACTTC. This sequence encodes CASRVGQSYEQYF.

The chain combines TRBV27 with TRBJ1-1; D gene unclear. This CDR3 contains 14 residues. Looked up from germline, CDR1 is MNHEY and CDR2 is SMNVEV (reference sequence). Trimming removed 1 base at V and 3 bases at J, with 9 bases between. In DNA, the CDR3 is TGTGCCAGCAGTTTATTGGCCTTTTACACTGAAGCTTTCTTT. As protein: CASSLLAFYTEAFF.

The chain combines TRBV19 with TRBJ1-2, with D hard to call. The CDR3 contains 13 residues. V lost 5 bases and J lost 2, with 9 bases in between. The germline V gene encodes CDR1 LNHDA and CDR2 SQIVND (reference sequence). The CDR3 protein is CASSSGSNYGYTF. Here the CDR3 DNA reads TGTGCCAGTAGTTCAGGCAGCAACTATGGCTACACCTTC. The variable domain in full, with the rest retrieved from reference TRBV19 and TRBJ1-2, is DGGITQSPKYLFRKEGQNVTLSCEQNLNHDAMYWYRQDPGQGLRLIYYSQIVNDFQKGDIAEGYSVSREKKESFPLTVTSAQKNPTAFYLCASSSGSNYGYTFGSGTRLTVV.

As to this clone: In the same sample, other DNA sequences code for this CDR3. The CDR3 DNA sequence: TGTGCCAGCTCTCTTAATTCTGGAAACACCATATATTTT. Translation: CASSLNSGNTIYF. The rearrangement links TRBV18 to TRBJ1-3, with D unresolved. CDR1 and CDR2 from the germline V gene are KGHSH and LQKENI. V was cut by 6 bases and J by 1 base, with 7 bases left in between. This CDR3 is built from 13 residues.

V usage is TRBV29-1 and J usage is TRBJ1-2; D gene unclear. The V end was cut by 5 bases, the J end by 6 bases, with 16 bases between. CDR3 length: 13 amino acids. In germline, CDR1 is SQVTM, CDR2 ANQGSEA. The chain's CDR3 is CSVSITSPDGYTF. CDR3 sequence (DNA): TGCAGCGTTTCTATAACGTCCCCGGATGGCTACACCTTC.

The chain links TRBV12-3 or TRBV12-4 to TRBJ2-7; TRBD2 agrees at 7 bases. The CDR3 consists of 13 residues. V was clipped by 3 bases and J by 4 bases; unmatched bases: 3. The CDR3 DNA reads TGTGCCAGCAGTTTTCTAGCGGAGTACGAGCAGTACTTC. As protein: CASSFLAEYEQYF.

The chain uses TRBV5-1 and TRBJ2-3, with TRBD2 as a possible D gene (6 bases). This CDR3 region has 15 residues. CDR1 is SGHRS and CDR2 is YFSETQ in the germline V gene. The V end was cut by 4 bases, the J end by 0 bases, with 12 bases between. CDR3 in amino acids: CASSTSAGSTDTQYF. CDR3 coding DNA: TGCGCCAGCAGCACGAGCGCGGGAAGCACAGATACGCAGTATTTT.

V usage is TRBV7-9 and J usage is TRBJ2-3; 9 positions match TRBD2. The CDR3 is 15 residues long. Germline values: CDR1 SEHNR, CDR2 FQNEAQ (reference sequence). The junction had 3 bases not matched to a gene; V was cut back by 5 bases and J by 0 bases. The CDR3 DNA is TGTGCCAGCAGCCCTAGCGGGGTAAGCACAGATACGCAGTATTTT. Its protein product is CASSPSGVSTDTQYF. Complete variable domain (other parts from reference TRBV7-9 and TRBJ2-3): DTGVSQNPRHKITKRGQNVTFRCDPISEHNRLYWYRQTLGQGPEFLTYFQNEAQLEKSRLLSDRFSAERPKGSFSTLEIQRTEQGDSAMYLCASSPSGVSTDTQYFGPGTRLTVL.

V usage is TRBV4-1 and J usage is TRBJ2-5; TRBD2 matches 10 bases. This CDR3 contains 16 residues. Germline CDR1 and CDR2: MGHRA and YSYEKL. V was clipped by 1 base and J by 1 base; unmatched bases: 3. DNA for the CDR3: TGCGCCAGCAGCCAAGGGTTAGCGGGGGGCCAAGAGACCCAGTACTTC. Protein sequence: CASSQGLAGGQETQYF.